The source of this TCR beta chain is a study of shared clonotypes between healthy human individuals. Trimming at V came to 5 bases and at J to 2 bases, leaving 6 bases not matched to a gene. Germline CDR1 SGHRS, CDR2 YFSETQ. This CDR3 is 15 amino acids long. Repertoires were generated with immunoSEQ multiplex PCR, while TCRdb's copy carries only in-frame clones and drops some. The sample consists of over 2 million clones, roughly 95% of them appearing once. This sequence joins TRBV5-1 and TRBJ2-2; 7 positions match TRBD2. This clonotype was sampled from a man younger than 35 in good health. Sequencing used naive CD4+ T cells sorted from blood. Subset meaning: CD45RA+ positively selected. The CDR3, as DNA: TGCGCCAGCAGTGTGGCTAGCGGTAACACCGGGGAGCTGTTTTTT. Amino acids: CASSVASGNTGELFF.